The 32 T cell receptor beta chains listed next were all sequenced from one sample in a study of cytomegalovirus exposure and HLA in healthy donors. The PCR ran on 60 Vbeta and 13 Jbeta primers. Using immunoSEQ multiplex PCR, the repertoire was profiled, and TCRdb retains in-frame clones only, with some absent. The sample records about 200,000 clones, around three quarters being singletons. The specimen sequenced was PBMCs. These receptors came from a woman aged 25-40 years in good health and CMV-seronegative.

The chain has TRBV7-6 and TRBJ2-3, with TRBD2 matching 8 bases. This CDR3 spans 20 amino acids. Germline V gene lookup returns CDR1 SGHVS and CDR2 FNYEAQ. J lost 0 bases, V lost 4 bases, and 18 bases had no gene match. CDR3 sequence: CASSSTTWVGGGTSTDTQYF. The CDR3 DNA sequence: TGTGCCAGCAGCTCAACAACTTGGGTGGGCGGGGGGACTAGCACAGATACGCAGTATTTT.

This clone was picked up one time. This chain links TRBV5-1 with TRBJ2-2; TRBD1 might be the D (6 bases). Germline-derived CDR1 and CDR2 are SGHRS and YFSETQ. Trimming took off 2 bases at V and 4 bases at J, with 12 bases between the two ends. The CDR3 is 15 residues long. The CDR3 DNA follows: TGCGCCAGCAGCTTAATTGGGGGCAGCACCGGGGAGCTGTTTTTT. It yields the protein CASSLIGGSTGELFF.

This clone was detected only a few times. The chain carries TRBV9 and TRBJ2-5, with D maybe TRBD2 (6 bases). This CDR3 has 16 amino acids. Germline lookup yields CDR1 SGDLS and CDR2 YYNGEE. The ends were cut back, 0 bases at V and 2 bases at J, with 14 bases in the middle. The CDR3 DNA reads as TGTGCCAGCAGCGTAGCTACGTCGGGGACTCAAGAGACCCAGTACTTC. It codes for CASSVATSGTQETQYF.

The chain recombines TRBV4-1 with TRBJ2-5; TRBD2 aligns across 9 bases. The assigned J gene may be wrong: the sequence end matches TRBJ2-7 better. In germline, CDR1 is MGHRA, CDR2 YSYEKL. The CDR3 spans 17 residues. The DNA for the CDR3 is TGCGCCAGCAGCCAAGATAGCGGGGGCGCGTTCAACTACGAGCAGTACTTC. Amino acid sequence: CASSQDSGGAFNYEQYF.

This clone was detected once. V and J are TRBV2 and TRBJ2-1; 9 positions match TRBD2. Germline CDR1 SNHLY, CDR2 FYNNEI. This CDR3 has 15 residues. Trimming removed 7 bases from V and 7 bases from J; junction bases left unmatched: 11. The CDR3 DNA reads TGTGCCAGCACCAGCCGCGGGGGGGGTTGGAATGAGCAGTTCTTC. Translated: CASTSRGGGWNEQFF.

This clone has just one count. V and J are TRBV5-5 and TRBJ1-6; D gene unclear. Trimming took off 0 bases at V and 6 bases at J, with 7 bases between the two ends. The CDR3 sequence is 14 residues long. Germline CDR1 is SGHKS and CDR2 is YYEKEE (reference sequence). CDR3: CASSLVASNSPLHF. DNA of the CDR3: TGTGCCAGCAGCTTGGTGGCCTCTAATTCACCCCTCCACTTT.

The chain is built from TRBV11-2 and TRBJ2-7; 9 nucleotides align to TRBD2. Germline trimming cut 1 base from V and 6 bases from J; bases unmatched to any gene: 10. The CDR3 covers 16 residues. Germline lookup yields CDR1 SGHAT and CDR2 FQNNGV. The CDR3 coding sequence is TGTGCCAGCAGCTTAGGACTAGCGGAACAACCTGTCGAGCAGTACTTC. Protein: CASSLGLAEQPVEQYF.

The CDR3 bases are TGCGCCAGCAGCCTTCACTCCGACAGGGTGGACCAGTACTTC. Protein sequence: CASSLHSDRVDQYF. This chain links TRBV5-1 with TRBJ2-5; 7 bases align to TRBD1. V was clipped by 4 bases and J by 10 bases; unmatched bases: 13. Looked up from germline, CDR1 is SGHRS and CDR2 is YFSETQ. The CDR3 loop spans 14 amino acids.

V and J are TRBV27 and TRBJ1-1; D may be TRBD1 (6 bases). CDR3 length: 17 amino acids. CDR1 MNHEY and CDR2 SMNVEV come from the germline V gene (reference sequence). V lost 2 bases, J lost 4 bases, and 20 bases lay in between. CDR3 DNA: TGTGCCAGCAGTTTAATATGGCCACAGGGAGGGACCACTGAAGCTTTCTTT. Translation gives CASSLIWPQGGTTEAFF.

The chain links TRBV19 to TRBJ1-5; the D gene is possibly TRBD1 (5 bases). Trimming removed 6 bases at V and 0 bases at J, with 9 bases between. CDR1 and CDR2 (germline): LNHDA, SQIVND (reference sequence). The CDR3 contains 14 residues. In DNA form, the CDR3 reads TGTGCCAGTAGAGCTCAGGGTAGCAATCAGCCCCAGCATTTT. It yields the protein CASRAQGSNQPQHF.

The V gene is TRBV10-1, the J gene TRBJ2-7; possible D gene TRBD2, 6 bases. Trimming took off 3 bases at V and 1 base at J, with 7 bases between the two ends. The CDR3 covers 13 residues. Looked up from germline, CDR1 is WNHNN and CDR2 is SYGVQD (reference sequence). CDR3 loop: CASSDRESYEQYF. CDR3 in DNA: TGCGCCAGCAGTGACCGGGAGTCCTACGAGCAGTACTTC.

This clone was observed a few times. A junction end diverges from the germline sequence, so it may reflect a read error. V usage is TRBV4-1 and J usage is TRBJ2-7; 10 nucleotides line up with TRBD2. Germline V CDR1 and CDR2: MGHRA, YSYEKL. The length of the CDR3 is 16 residues. The CDR3 is CASSQDGASGGYEQYF. CDR3 nucleotide sequence: TGTGCCAGCAGCCAAGATGGGGCTAGCGGGGGTTACGAGCAGTACTTC.

The chain carries TRBV15 and TRBJ1-5; a weak D match, TRBD1 (6 bases). CDR1 LNHNV and CDR2 YYDKDF come from the germline V gene (reference sequence). Trimming took off 0 bases at V and 9 bases at J, with 18 bases between the two ends. The CDR3 covers 16 residues. The chain's CDR3 is CATSRDWDTQVRPQHF. The CDR3 bases are TGTGCCACCAGCAGAGATTGGGACACCCAGGTGAGGCCCCAGCATTTT.

The rearrangement joins TRBV6-1 to TRBJ1-4; 8 nucleotides line up with TRBD1. Germline-derived CDR1 and CDR2 are MNHNS and SASEGT. Trimming cost V 3 bases and J 1 base; bases outside gene matches: 13. The CDR3 loop spans 19 amino acids. CDR3 DNA: TGTGCCAGCAGTGAGGACCCAGGGGGCCTCCTTGTAACTAATGAAAAACTGTTTTTT. Its protein is CASSEDPGGLLVTNEKLFF.

The chain links TRBV28 to TRBJ2-3, with 15 bases aligning to TRBD2. CDR1 MDHEN and CDR2 SYDVKM come from the germline V gene. There are 18 residues in the CDR3. Losses at the gene ends were 4 bases for V and 5 bases for J; bases not matched to a gene: 10. The chain's CDR3 is CASSSPRTSGRAGDTQYF. In DNA, the CDR3 is TGTGCCAGCAGTTCCCCCCGGACTAGCGGGAGGGCCGGAGATACGCAGTATTTT.

This sequence joins TRBV7-8 and TRBJ1-6, with D unclear. CDR3 size: 14 residues. Germline CDR1 is SGHVS and CDR2 is FQNEAQ. Trimming removed 3 bases from V and 8 bases from J, with 11 bases in between. CDR3 protein: CASSFKAEDSPLHF. As DNA, the CDR3 is TGTGCCAGCAGCTTTAAAGCCGAGGATTCACCCCTCCACTTT.

The gene calls are TRBV5-1 and TRBJ2-5; D perhaps matches TRBD1 (6 bases). V was trimmed by 3 bases and J by 3 bases, leaving 12 bases between them. The CDR3 covers 14 residues. CDR1 and CDR2 (germline): SGHRS, YFSETQ. The CDR3 coding sequence is TGCGCCAGCAGCTCCGGGACACGGGAAGAGACCCAGTACTTC. Translation: CASSSGTREETQYF.

The chain couples TRBV2 to TRBJ2-2; 14 nucleotides agree with TRBD2. Germline lookup yields CDR1 SNHLY and CDR2 FYNNEI. Trimming at V came to 10 bases and at J to 3 bases, leaving 13 bases not matched to a gene. The CDR3 extends over 18 amino acids. The CDR3 nucleotides are TGTGCCACAGCAATTCCTGGGACTAGCGGGAGTTACACCGGGGAGCTGTTTTTT. It encodes CATAIPGTSGSYTGELFF.

V usage is TRBV5-1 and J usage is TRBJ2-3; D possibly corresponds to TRBD2 (5 bases). The CDR3 contains 15 residues. Per germline, CDR1 SGHRS and CDR2 YFSETQ. Trimming left V 0 bases short and J 1 base short, with 9 bases between. In DNA form, the CDR3 reads TGCGCCAGCAGCTTGGAGGGAGTACGCACAGATACGCAGTATTTT. The encoded protein is CASSLEGVRTDTQYF.

The V call is TRBV14, the J call TRBJ2-7, with a tentative D call TRBD2 (7 bases). Trimming took off 5 bases at V and 3 bases at J, with 20 bases between the two ends. CDR3 length: 16 amino acids. Germline loops: CDR1 SGHDN, CDR2 FVKESK. CDR3 in amino acids: CASSSTSGTWVYEQYF. Written as DNA, the CDR3 is TGTGCCAGCAGCTCTACAAGCGGGACATGGGTCTACGAGCAGTACTTC.

This clone has just one count. J is TRBJ1-1 and V is TRBV28, with 8 bases identical to TRBD1. Germline lookup yields CDR1 MDHEN and CDR2 SYDVKM. The trim removed 5 bases at V and 3 bases at J, leaving 8 bases unmatched. This CDR3 is built from 15 residues. CDR3 DNA sequence: TGTGCCAGCAGTCCACCGGACAGGGTGCACACTGAAGCTTTCTTT. Translating gives CASSPPDRVHTEAFF. Looking up the rest from reference TRBV28 and TRBJ1-1 gives the full variable domain: DVKVTQSSRYLVKRTGEKVFLECVQDMDHENMFWYRQDPGLGLRLIYFSYDVKMKEKGDIPEGYSVSREKKERFSLILESASTNQTSMYLCASSPPDRVHTEAFFGQGTRLTVV.

This chain connects TRBV11-2 to TRBJ1-2; D might be TRBD1 (6 bases). The germline V gene encodes CDR1 SGHAT and CDR2 FQNNGV. V was pared by 1 base and J by 12 bases, with 15 bases between. The CDR3 extends over 13 amino acids. Written as DNA, the CDR3 is TGTGCCAGCAGCTTAGCCCAGGGGAGGGATAACACCTTC. This gives the protein CASSLAQGRDNTF.

The rearrangement uses TRBV27 and TRBJ2-1; 10 nucleotides align to TRBD2. Losses at the gene ends were 3 bases for V and 7 bases for J; bases not matched to a gene: 6. The CDR3 spans 15 residues. The germline gives CDR1 MNHEY, CDR2 SMNVEV (reference sequence). The CDR3 DNA sequence: TGTGCCAGCAGTTTTGTAACTAGCGGGATAAATGAGCAGTTCTTC. Encoded protein: CASSFVTSGINEQFF.

There are a few counts of this clone. The rearrangement uses TRBV5-1 and TRBJ1-2; TRBD1 matches 8 bases. V was pared by 4 bases and J by 6 bases, with 11 bases of the junction left unmatched. Per the germline V gene, CDR1 is SGHRS and CDR2 is YFSETQ. The CDR3 is 15 amino acids. The CDR3 region is CASSETRVTGDGYTF. In DNA form, the CDR3 reads TGCGCCAGCAGCGAGACCCGCGTGACAGGGGATGGCTACACCTTC.

The chain couples TRBV5-1 to TRBJ2-2; 12 nucleotides line up with TRBD2. The CDR3 is 18 amino acids. Germline V CDR1 and CDR2: SGHRS, YFSETQ. Trimming took 2 bases from V and 4 from J; bases not matched to a gene: 9. For the CDR3, the DNA is TGCGCCAGCAGCTTACTAGCGGGGGGCCTCTCGGGCACCGGGGAGCTGTTTTTT. It translates to CASSLLAGGLSGTGELFF.

CDR3 residues: CASSLNRNTGELFF. The CDR3 DNA follows: TGTGCCAGCAGCTTAAATAGGAACACCGGGGAGCTGTTTTTT. This chain links TRBV7-8 with TRBJ2-2; D remains unclear. The CDR3 runs 14 residues. Germline V gives CDR1 SGHVS, CDR2 FQNEAQ. V lost 2 bases and J 1 base, leaving 5 bases between the germline ends.

The gene calls are TRBV9 and TRBJ2-6; TRBD2 aligns across 7 bases. The V gene end was trimmed by 4 bases and the J gene end by 0 bases; junction bases not matched to a gene: 10. The CDR3 runs to 18 residues. Per the germline V gene, CDR1 is SGDLS and CDR2 is YYNGEE. The CDR3 reads CASSTAAGVPSGANVLTF. CDR3 nucleotide sequence: TGTGCCAGCAGCACCGCCGCGGGGGTTCCCTCTGGGGCCAACGTCCTGACTTTC.

For the CDR3, the DNA is TGCGCCAGCAGCCAAGCGAAAGGGATCCCAGGGTTAACCTACAATGAGCAGTTCTTC. It codes for CASSQAKGIPGLTYNEQFF. J is TRBJ2-1 and V is TRBV4-1, with D perhaps matching TRBD1 (5 bases). The germline gives CDR1 MGHRA, CDR2 YSYEKL. Trimming cost V 1 base and J 2 bases, with 21 bases left between them. The CDR3 sequence is 19 residues long.

This clone was counted between two and nine times. The same CDR3 can be traced to other DNA sequences in this sample. CDR3 nucleotides: TGTGCCAGCTCACCAGGAAGAGGGGGAGAGACCCAGTACTTC. This gives the protein CASSPGRGGETQYF. The chain recombines TRBV18 with TRBJ2-5; a possible D gene is TRBD1 (6 bases). The V gene's germline CDR1 is KGHSH and CDR2 LQKENI. V was cut by 2 bases and J by 4 bases, with 11 bases left in between. CDR3 size: 14 residues.

This clone was seen a few times. The chain has TRBV5-6 and TRBJ2-3, with TRBD2 identical over 10 bases. Trimming cost V 1 base and J 7 bases; bases outside gene matches: 9. Germline V gene data show CDR1 as SGHDT and CDR2 as YYEEEE. The CDR3 extends over 16 amino acids. In nucleotides, the CDR3 is TGTGCCAGCAGCTTGTTTGATACTAGCGGGGAATATACGCAGTATTTT. Amino acids: CASSLFDTSGEYTQYF. Drawing the rest from reference TRBV5-6 and TRBJ2-3, the complete variable domain is DAGVTQSPTHLIKTRGQQVTLRCSPKSGHDTVSWYQQALGQGPQFIFQYYEEEERQRGNFPDRFSGHQFPNYSSELNVNALLLGDSALYLCASSLFDTSGEYTQYFGPGTRLTVL.

This chain connects TRBV4-2 to TRBJ1-5; 12 bases are shared with TRBD1. Germline trimming cut 3 bases from V and 3 bases from J; bases unmatched to any gene: 3. The CDR3 runs to 16 residues. Germline loops: CDR1 LGHNA, CDR2 YNFKEQ. The CDR3 coding sequence is TGTGCCAGCAGCCAGCCGGGACAGGGGGCCAATCAGCCCCAGCATTTT. Amino acid sequence: CASSQPGQGANQPQHF.

The rearrangement uses TRBV7-8 and TRBJ1-1; D is unclear. Trimming stripped 0 bases from V and 4 bases from J, with 9 bases between. Germline values: CDR1 SGHVS, CDR2 FQNEAQ. The CDR3 has 14 amino acids. For the CDR3, the DNA is TGTGCCAGCAGCTTAGCGCTGGGGAGCACTGAAGCTTTCTTT. The encoded protein is CASSLALGSTEAFF.